The source of this T cell receptor beta chain is a study of blood T cell repertoires in COVID-19. About the study: There were acute and convalescent COVID-19 samples, and they came from the United States, Italy and Spain. T cells, B-cell-depleted T cells, or PBMCs provided the cDNA or gDNA that served as material.

In the original processing: Reference gene primers were amplified, and this amplification served to estimate nucleated cell counts. TCRdb keeps only in-frame clones here, not all; method: immunoSEQ multiplex PCR. D and trimming were read from the DNA, whereas the V and J calls and clone size are those reported in that table. This table holds 200,000 to 300,000 clones, approximately 86% found once. The sequenced sample was peripheral blood. This clonotype was sampled from a man aged 25 to 45 with active or convalescent COVID-19.

In DNA form, the CDR3 reads TGTGCCACGAGAGCAGGATTTAATGAAAAACTGTTTTTT. Its protein product is CATRAGFNEKLFF. The genes are TRBV15 and TRBJ1-4; no clear D gene. The CDR3 is made up of 13 amino acids. Trimming shortened V by 9 bases and J by 4 bases, and 12 bases separated the two germline ends. Germline CDR1 reads LNHNV; CDR2 reads YYDKDF (reference sequence).